Here is one TCR beta chain with its context. The target antigen is unknown. Production of TCR cDNA was by 5'RACE template switching, which also added a universal primer site and UMIs. TCRdb passed the 5' RACE reads through MiXCR, listing each CDR3 protein once. Of 250,000 to 400,000 distinct CDR3 sequences in the sample, roughly 4.3% were seen once. The data belong to a study of T cells after yellow fever vaccination. Whole-study findings and limits: The booster response re-showed most primary clones: approximately 95% CD4, 88% CD8.

The sequenced sample was PBMCs, obtained 5 days after the yellow fever booster vaccination. The sequence derives from a man younger than 30 who received the YFV17D yellow fever vaccine.

The CDR3 here is CASSLGGTEDYGYTF. CDR3 bases: TGTGCCAGCAGCCTCGGCGGGACAGAGGACTATGGCTACACCTTC. The chain joins TRBV4-2 to TRBJ1-2; 7 bases are shared with TRBD1. This CDR3 comprises 15 residues. The germline V gene encodes CDR1 LGHNA and CDR2 YNFKEQ. The trim removed 4 bases at V and 3 bases at J, leaving 8 bases unmatched.